This T cell receptor beta chain was obtained from a study of cytomegalovirus exposure and HLA in healthy donors. Trimming took 5 bases from V and 0 from J, leaving 7 bases between them. CDR1 is SEHNR and CDR2 is FQNEAQ in the germline V gene (reference sequence). This CDR3 contains 14 residues. TCRdb's copy holds only in-frame clones and misses some; the assay was immunoSEQ multiplex PCR. The table shows some 75,000 clones, with about 96% occurring only once. The chain carries TRBV7-9 and TRBJ1-4, with a tentative D call TRBD1 (5 bases). Sequencing was carried out using PBMCs. This receptor was obtained from a young woman in good health and CMV-seronegative. CDR3: CASSQGTTNEKLFF. The CDR3 nucleotides are TGTGCCAGCAGCCAGGGAACAACTAATGAAAAACTGTTTTTT.